This T cell receptor beta chain was recovered during a study of T cells after yellow fever vaccination. Findings and caveats of the study: Secondary responses were weaker yet peaked faster, day 5 versus 15. Abundant clonotypes from the bulk population could contaminate FACS-sorted repertoires.

As to this clonotype: Its matching antigen is unknown.

V dropped 6 bases and J dropped 2 bases, with 14 bases sitting between them. The CDR3 totals 13 residues. CDR1 is SQVTM, CDR2 ANQGSEA, per germline. A 5'RACE template-switching step, the method used to make TCR cDNA, added a universal primer site and UMIs. Each CDR3 protein gets one entry after TCRdb re-called the 5' RACE reads with MiXCR. This repertoire shows about 340,000 distinct CDR3 sequences, about 12% found once; its top ten account for 2.5% to 4%. Sample: CD4+ T cells sorted from PBMCs, taken 15 days after the yellow fever booster vaccination. The origin of this receptor is a young man who received the YFV17D yellow fever vaccine. This rearrangement joins TRBV29-1 to TRBJ2-7; D is unresolved. The CDR3 here is CSVALAQPYEQYF. CDR3 coding DNA: TGCAGCGTGGCTTTAGCTCAGCCCTACGAGCAGTACTTC.